This T cell receptor (beta chain) came from a study of PD-L1 blockade in urothelial cancer. Overall study: Atezolizumab therapy began for patients around 2014, dosed at 1,200 mg intravenously every 3 weeks.

Method: immunoSEQ multiplex PCR; TCRdb's copy keeps in-frame clones and lacks some. The sample carries tens of thousands of clones, 84% recorded once. Time point meaning: pretreatment peripheral blood. Germline values: CDR1 LGHNA, CDR2 YSLEER. With V trimmed by 1 base and J by 4 bases, 6 bases remained unmatched. The CDR3 loop spans 17 amino acids. The chain recombines TRBV4-3 with TRBJ2-7; TRBD2 matches at 14 bases. The specimen was PBMCs, collected around atezolizumab (anti-PD-L1) treatment. The receptor comes from a woman in her 70s with urothelial cancer. The chain's CDR3 is CASSQVLTSGGGYEQYF. CDR3 DNA: TGCGCCAGCAGCCAAGTTCTGACTAGCGGGGGGGGGTACGAGCAGTACTTC.